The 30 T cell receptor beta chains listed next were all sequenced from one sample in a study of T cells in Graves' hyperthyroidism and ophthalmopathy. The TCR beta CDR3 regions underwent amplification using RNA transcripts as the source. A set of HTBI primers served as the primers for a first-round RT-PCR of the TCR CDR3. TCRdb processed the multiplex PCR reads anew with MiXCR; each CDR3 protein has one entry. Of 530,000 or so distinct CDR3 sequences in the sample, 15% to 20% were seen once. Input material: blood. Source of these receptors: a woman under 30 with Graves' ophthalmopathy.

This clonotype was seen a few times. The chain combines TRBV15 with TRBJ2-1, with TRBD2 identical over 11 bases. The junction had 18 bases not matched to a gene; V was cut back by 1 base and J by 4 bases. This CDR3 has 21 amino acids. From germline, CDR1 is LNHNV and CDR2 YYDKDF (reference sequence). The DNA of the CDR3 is TGTGCCACCAGCAGAGTTGGACAGGGGTCGACTAGCGGGATGGGGTACAATGAGCAGTTCTTC. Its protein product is CATSRVGQGSTSGMGYNEQFF. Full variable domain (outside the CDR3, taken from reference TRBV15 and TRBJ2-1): DAMVIQNPRYQVTQFGKPVTLSCSQTLNHNVMYWYQQKSSQAPKLLFHYYDKDFNNEADTPDNFQSRRPNTSFCFLDIRSPGLGDTAMYLCATSRVGQGSTSGMGYNEQFFGPGTRLTVL.

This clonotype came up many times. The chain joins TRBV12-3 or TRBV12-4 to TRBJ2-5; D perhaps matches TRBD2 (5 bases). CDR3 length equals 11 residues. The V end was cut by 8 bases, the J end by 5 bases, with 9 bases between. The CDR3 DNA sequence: TGTGCCAGCGGGAGTAGGGAGACCCAGTACTTC. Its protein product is CASGSRETQYF.

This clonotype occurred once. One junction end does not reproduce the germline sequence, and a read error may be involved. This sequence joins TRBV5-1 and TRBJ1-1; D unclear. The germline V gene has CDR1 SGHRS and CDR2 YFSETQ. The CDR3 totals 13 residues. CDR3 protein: CASSLAANTGAFF. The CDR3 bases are TGCGCCAGCAGTTTGGCGGCGAACACTGGAGCTTTCTTT.

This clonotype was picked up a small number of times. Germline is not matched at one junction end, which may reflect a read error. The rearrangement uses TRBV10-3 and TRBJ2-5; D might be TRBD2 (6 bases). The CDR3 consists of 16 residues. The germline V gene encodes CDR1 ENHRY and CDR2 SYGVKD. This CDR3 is CAISDVSGAGQGTQYF. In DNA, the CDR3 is TGTGCCATCAGTGATGTTTCGGGAGCCGGGCAAGGGACCCAGTACTTC.

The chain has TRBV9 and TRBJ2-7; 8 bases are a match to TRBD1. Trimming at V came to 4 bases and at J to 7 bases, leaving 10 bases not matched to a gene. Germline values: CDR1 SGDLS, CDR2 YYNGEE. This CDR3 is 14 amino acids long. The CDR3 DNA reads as TGTGCCAGCAGCTCAAAGGACAGGGTACATGAGCAGTACTTC. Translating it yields CASSSKDRVHEQYF.

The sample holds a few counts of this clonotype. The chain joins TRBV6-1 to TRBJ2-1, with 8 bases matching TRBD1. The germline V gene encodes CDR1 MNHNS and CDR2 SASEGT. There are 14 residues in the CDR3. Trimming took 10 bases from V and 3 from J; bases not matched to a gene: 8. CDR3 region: CATIRDRYYNEQFF. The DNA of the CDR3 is TGTGCCACTATCAGGGACAGGTACTACAATGAGCAGTTCTTC.

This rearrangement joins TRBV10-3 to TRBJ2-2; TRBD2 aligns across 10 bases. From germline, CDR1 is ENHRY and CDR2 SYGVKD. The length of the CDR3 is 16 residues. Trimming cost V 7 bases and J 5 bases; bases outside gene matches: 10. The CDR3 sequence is CAINDLAGGRTGELFF. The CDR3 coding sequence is TGTGCCATCAATGACTTAGCGGGAGGTCGGACCGGGGAGCTGTTTTTT.

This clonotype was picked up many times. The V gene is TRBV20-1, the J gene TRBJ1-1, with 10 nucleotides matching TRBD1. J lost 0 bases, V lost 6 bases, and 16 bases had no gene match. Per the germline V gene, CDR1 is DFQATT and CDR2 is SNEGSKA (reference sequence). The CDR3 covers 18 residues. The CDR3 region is CSAPRSGTGEYMNTEAFF. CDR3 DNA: TGCAGTGCGCCCCGCTCCGGGACAGGGGAGTATATGAACACTGAAGCTTTCTTT.

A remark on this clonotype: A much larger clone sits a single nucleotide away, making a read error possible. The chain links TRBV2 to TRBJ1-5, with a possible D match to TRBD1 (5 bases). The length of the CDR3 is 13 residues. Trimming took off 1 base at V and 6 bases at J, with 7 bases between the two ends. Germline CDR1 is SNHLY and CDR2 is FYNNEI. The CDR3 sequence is CASSEGRVQPQHF. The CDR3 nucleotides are TGTGCCAGCAGTGAAGGCAGGGTTCAGCCCCAGCATTTT.

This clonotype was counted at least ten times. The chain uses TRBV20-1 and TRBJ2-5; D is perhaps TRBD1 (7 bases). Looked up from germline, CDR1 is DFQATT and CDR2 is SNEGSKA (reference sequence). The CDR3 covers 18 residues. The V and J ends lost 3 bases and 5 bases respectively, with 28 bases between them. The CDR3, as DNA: TGCAGTGCTAGCCTCCTCCTAACGGACAGGATTGGGGGGGAGACCCAGTACTTC. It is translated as CSASLLLTDRIGGETQYF.

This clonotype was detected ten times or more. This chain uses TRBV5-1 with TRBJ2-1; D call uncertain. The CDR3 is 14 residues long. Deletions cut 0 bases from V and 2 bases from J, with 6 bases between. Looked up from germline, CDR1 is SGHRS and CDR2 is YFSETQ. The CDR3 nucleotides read TGCGCCAGCAGCTTGGGTAGCACCTACAATGAGCAGTTCTTC. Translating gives CASSLGSTYNEQFF.

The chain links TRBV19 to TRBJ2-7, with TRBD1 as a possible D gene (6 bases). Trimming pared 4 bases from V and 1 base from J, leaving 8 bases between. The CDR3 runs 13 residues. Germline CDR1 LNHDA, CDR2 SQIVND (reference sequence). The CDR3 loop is CASSTGQSYEQYF. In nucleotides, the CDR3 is TGTGCCAGTAGTACAGGACAGTCCTACGAGCAGTACTTC.

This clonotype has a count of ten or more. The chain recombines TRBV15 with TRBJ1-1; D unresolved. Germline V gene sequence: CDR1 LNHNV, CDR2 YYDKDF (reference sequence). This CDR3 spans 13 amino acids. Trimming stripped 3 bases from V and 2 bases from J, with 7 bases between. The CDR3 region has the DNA TGTGCCACCAGCAGGGTGACAAACACTGAAGCTTTCTTT. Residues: CATSRVTNTEAFF.

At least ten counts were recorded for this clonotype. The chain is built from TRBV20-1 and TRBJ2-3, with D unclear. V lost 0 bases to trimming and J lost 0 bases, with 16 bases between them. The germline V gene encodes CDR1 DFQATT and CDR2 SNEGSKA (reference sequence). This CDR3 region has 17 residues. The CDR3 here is CSARDLSAASSTDTQYF. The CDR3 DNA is TGCAGTGCTAGAGATTTGAGCGCGGCCTCTAGCACAGATACGCAGTATTTT.

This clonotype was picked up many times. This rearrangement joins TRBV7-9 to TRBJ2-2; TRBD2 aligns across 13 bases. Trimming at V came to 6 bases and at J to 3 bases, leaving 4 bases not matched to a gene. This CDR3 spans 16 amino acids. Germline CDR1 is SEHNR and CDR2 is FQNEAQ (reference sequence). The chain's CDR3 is CASSRGLAGDTGELFF. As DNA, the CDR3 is TGTGCCAGCAGTCGAGGACTAGCGGGAGACACCGGGGAGCTGTTTTTT.

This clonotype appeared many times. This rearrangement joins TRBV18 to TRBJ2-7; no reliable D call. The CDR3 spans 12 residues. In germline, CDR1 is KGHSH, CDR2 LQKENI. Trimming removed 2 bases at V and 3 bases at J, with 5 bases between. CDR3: CASSPAGYEQYF. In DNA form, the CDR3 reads TGTGCCAGCTCACCAGCCGGCTACGAGCAGTACTTC.

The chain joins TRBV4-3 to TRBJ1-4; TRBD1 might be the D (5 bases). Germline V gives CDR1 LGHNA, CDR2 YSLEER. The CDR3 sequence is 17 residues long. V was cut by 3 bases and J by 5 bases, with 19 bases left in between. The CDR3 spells CASSHNGLGRVNEKLFF. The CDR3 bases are TGCGCCAGCAGCCATAACGGGCTGGGCAGGGTGAATGAAAAACTGTTTTTT.

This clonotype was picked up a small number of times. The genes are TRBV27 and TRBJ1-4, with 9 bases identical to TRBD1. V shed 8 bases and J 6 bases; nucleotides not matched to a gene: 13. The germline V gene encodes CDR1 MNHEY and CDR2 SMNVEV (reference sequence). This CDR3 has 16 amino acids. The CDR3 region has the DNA TGTGCCAGCTCGGATTTACCGGGACAGGGACATGAAAAACTGTTTTTT. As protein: CASSDLPGQGHEKLFF.

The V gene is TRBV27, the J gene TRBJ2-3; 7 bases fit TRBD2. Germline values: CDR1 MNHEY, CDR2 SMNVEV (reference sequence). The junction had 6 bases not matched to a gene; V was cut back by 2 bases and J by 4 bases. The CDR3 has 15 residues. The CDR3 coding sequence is TGTGCCAGCAGTTTAGGGTCTGGGAGGGCAGATACGCAGTATTTT. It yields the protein CASSLGSGRADTQYF.

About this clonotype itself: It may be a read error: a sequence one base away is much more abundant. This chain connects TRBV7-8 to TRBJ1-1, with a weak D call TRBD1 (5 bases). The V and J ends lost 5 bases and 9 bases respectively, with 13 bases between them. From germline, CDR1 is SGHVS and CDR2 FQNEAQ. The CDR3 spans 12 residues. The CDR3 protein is CASSETGSKAFF. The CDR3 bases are TGTGCCAGCAGCGAAACAGGCTCTAAAGCTTTCTTT.

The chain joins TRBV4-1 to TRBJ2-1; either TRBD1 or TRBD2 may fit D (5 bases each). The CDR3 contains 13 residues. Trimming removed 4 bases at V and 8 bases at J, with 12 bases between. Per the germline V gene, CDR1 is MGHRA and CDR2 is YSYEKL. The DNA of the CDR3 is TGCGCCAGCAGCCGCTACCGGGACGATGAGCAGTTCTTC. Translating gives CASSRYRDDEQFF.

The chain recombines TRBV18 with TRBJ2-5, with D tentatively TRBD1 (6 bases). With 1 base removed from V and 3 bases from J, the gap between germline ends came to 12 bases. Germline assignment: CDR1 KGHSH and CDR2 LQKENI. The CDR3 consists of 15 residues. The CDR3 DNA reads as TGTGCCAGCTCACCACGGGCGACAGGAAAAGAGACCCAGTACTTC. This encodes CASSPRATGKETQYF. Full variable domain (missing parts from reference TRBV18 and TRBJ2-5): NAGVMQNPRHLVRRRGQEARLRCSPMKGHSHVYWYRQLPEEGLKFMVYLQKENIIDESGMPKERFSAEFPKEGPSILRIQQVVRGDSAAYFCASSPRATGKETQYFGPGTRLLVL.

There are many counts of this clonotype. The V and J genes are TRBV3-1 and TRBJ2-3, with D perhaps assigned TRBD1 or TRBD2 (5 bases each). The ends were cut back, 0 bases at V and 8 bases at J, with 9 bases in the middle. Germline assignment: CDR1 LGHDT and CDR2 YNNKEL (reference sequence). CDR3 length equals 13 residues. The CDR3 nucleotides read TGTGCCAGCAGCCAAGATACGAGGGGTACGCAGTATTTT. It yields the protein CASSQDTRGTQYF.

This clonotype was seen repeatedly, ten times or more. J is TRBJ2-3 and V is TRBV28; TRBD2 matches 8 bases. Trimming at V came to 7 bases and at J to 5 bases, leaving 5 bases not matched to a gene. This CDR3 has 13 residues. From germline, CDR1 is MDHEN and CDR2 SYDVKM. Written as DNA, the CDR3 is TGTGCCAGCAAAGCGGGAGATGGAGATACGCAGTATTTT. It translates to CASKAGDGDTQYF.

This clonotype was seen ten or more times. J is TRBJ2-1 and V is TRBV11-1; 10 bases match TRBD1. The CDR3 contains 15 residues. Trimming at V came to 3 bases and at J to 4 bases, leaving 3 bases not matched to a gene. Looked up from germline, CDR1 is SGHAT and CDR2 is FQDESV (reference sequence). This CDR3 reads CASSLTGGEYNEQFF. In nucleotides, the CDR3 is TGTGCCAGCAGCTTGACAGGGGGCGAGTACAATGAGCAGTTCTTC.

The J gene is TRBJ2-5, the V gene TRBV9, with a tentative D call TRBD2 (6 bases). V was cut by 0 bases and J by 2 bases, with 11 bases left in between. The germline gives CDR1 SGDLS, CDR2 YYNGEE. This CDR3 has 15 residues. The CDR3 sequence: CASSVAISGQETQYF. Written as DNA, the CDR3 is TGTGCCAGCAGCGTAGCTATAAGCGGGCAAGAGACCCAGTACTTC.

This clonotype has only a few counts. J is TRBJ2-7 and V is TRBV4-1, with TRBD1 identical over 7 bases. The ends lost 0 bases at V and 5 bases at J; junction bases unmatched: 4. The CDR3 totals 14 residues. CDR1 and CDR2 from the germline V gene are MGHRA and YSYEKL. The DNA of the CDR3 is TGCGCCAGCAGCCAAGAAGACAGGGTCCACGAGCAGTACTTC. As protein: CASSQEDRVHEQYF.

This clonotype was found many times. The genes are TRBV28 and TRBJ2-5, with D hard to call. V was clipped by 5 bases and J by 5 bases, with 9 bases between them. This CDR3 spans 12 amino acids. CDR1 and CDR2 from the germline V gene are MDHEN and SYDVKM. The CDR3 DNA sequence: TGTGCCAGCAGTAGGTTCGGGGAGACCCAGTACTTC. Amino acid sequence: CASSRFGETQYF.

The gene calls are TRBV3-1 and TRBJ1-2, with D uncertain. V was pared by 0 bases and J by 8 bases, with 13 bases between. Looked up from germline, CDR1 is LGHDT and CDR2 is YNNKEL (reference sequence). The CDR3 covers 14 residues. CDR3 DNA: TGTGCCAGCAGCCAAGATGGTACCCCGAGAGGCTACACCTTC. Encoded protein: CASSQDGTPRGYTF.

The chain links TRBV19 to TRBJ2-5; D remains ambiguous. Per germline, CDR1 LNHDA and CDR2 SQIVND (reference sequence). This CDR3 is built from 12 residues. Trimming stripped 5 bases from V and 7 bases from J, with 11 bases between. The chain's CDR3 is CASSAQHGTQYF. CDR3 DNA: TGTGCCAGTAGTGCCCAGCACGGGACCCAGTACTTC.